The 25 T cell receptor beta chains listed next were all sequenced from one sample in a study of T cells expressing NK-cell markers. TCRdb reanalyzed the 5' RACE reads and collapses them to one entry per CDR3 protein, without DNA. Its listing shows 160,000 or so distinct CDR3 sequences. The sample consisted of blood T cells: a sorted CD56 or NKG2C T cell subset, CD4+ or CD8+ T cells, or bulk PBMC T cells (not recorded which). The receptors were gathered from a woman between 18 and 69 years old in good health.

The chain couples TRBV5-5 to TRBJ1-2; no DNA is available, so the TRBD1 call from TCRdb remains unchecked. In germline, CDR1 is SGHKS, CDR2 YYEKEE (reference sequence). The CDR3 is 15 amino acids. CDR3 protein: CASSLSADRVYGYTF.

The chain couples TRBV10-3 to TRBJ1-5; the TRBD1 assignment by TCRdb is unverifiable without DNA. The CDR3 contains 13 residues. Per germline, CDR1 ENHRY and CDR2 SYGVKD. The chain's CDR3 is CAIRGTGNQPQHF.

The chain is built from TRBV2 and TRBJ2-7; without DNA, the TCRdb call of TRBD2 cannot be checked. Germline V gene lookup returns CDR1 SNHLY and CDR2 FYNNEI. The CDR3 has 15 amino acids. CDR3 region: CASRGTSGGSYEQYF.

The genes are TRBV20-1 and TRBJ2-2; TCRdb returns TRBD2, unconfirmable since there is no DNA. This CDR3 has 17 residues. Germline lookup yields CDR1 DFQATT and CDR2 SNEGSKA (reference sequence). This chain's CDR3 is CSARDRGTSGSVGELFF.

The chain combines TRBV20-1 with TRBJ2-3; TCRdb returns TRBD2, unconfirmable since there is no DNA. This CDR3 has 15 residues. In germline, CDR1 is DFQATT, CDR2 SNEGSKA (reference sequence). The CDR3 protein is CSARSLAGASDTQYF.

The chain employs TRBV2 and TRBJ2-7; no DNA is available, so the TRBD1 call from TCRdb remains unchecked. Germline CDR1 SNHLY, CDR2 FYNNEI. CDR3 length: 14 amino acids. The CDR3 loop reads CASRRQGPTYEQYF.

V gene TRBV20-1 combines with J gene TRBJ1-6; TCRdb proposes TRBD1, but this gene call is untestable without DNA. Germline V gene sequence: CDR1 DFQATT, CDR2 SNEGSKA (reference sequence). This CDR3 is 16 amino acids long. The CDR3 reads CSAKVGGRSYNSPLHF.

V and J are TRBV27 and TRBJ1-3. The CDR3 runs to 13 residues. The germline CDR1 and CDR2 sequences are MNHEY and SMNVEV (reference sequence). The CDR3 is CASSLFGGNTIYF.

The chain couples TRBV6-5 to TRBJ1-3; with no DNA, the TCRdb D assignment of TRBD1 cannot be verified. Per the germline V gene, CDR1 is MNHEY and CDR2 is SVGAGI. This CDR3 is 14 amino acids long. The CDR3 here is CASSSWTGGNTIYF.

This chain joins TRBV28 and TRBJ1-5; TCRdb calls TRBD1, which cannot be checked without DNA. Per the germline V gene, CDR1 is MDHEN and CDR2 is SYDVKM. CDR3 length: 15 amino acids. This CDR3 reads CASRNGQGIPQPQHF.

The chain carries TRBV18 and TRBJ1-2. This CDR3 is 15 amino acids long. Germline lookup yields CDR1 KGHSH and CDR2 LQKENI. CDR3 region: CASSPPLLAVGGYTF. The whole variable domain, filled in from reference TRBV18 and TRBJ1-2, reads NAGVMQNPRHLVRRRGQEARLRCSPMKGHSHVYWYRQLPEEGLKFMVYLQKENIIDESGMPKERFSAEFPKEGPSILRIQQVVRGDSAAYFCASSPPLLAVGGYTFGSGTRLTVV.

The rearrangement joins TRBV20-1 to TRBJ2-1; TCRdb picks TRBD2, but there is no DNA to check that call. This CDR3 region has 18 residues. Germline V gene sequence: CDR1 DFQATT, CDR2 SNEGSKA (reference sequence). CDR3 in amino acids: CSARAPVGKAETYNEQFF.

This sequence joins TRBV5-1 and TRBJ2-7; lacking DNA, the TRBD1 call made by TCRdb goes unchecked. The germline V gene encodes CDR1 SGHRS and CDR2 YFSETQ. CDR3 length: 15 residues. The CDR3 here is CASSPKGDSLYEQYF.

The chain has TRBV12-3 or TRBV12-4 and TRBJ2-1. This CDR3 region has 16 residues. This chain's CDR3 is CASSLRSRAAYNEQFF.

The rearrangement joins TRBV7-9 to TRBJ2-7. The CDR3 is 14 amino acids. The germline V gene has CDR1 SEHNR and CDR2 FQNEAQ (reference sequence). CDR3 in amino acids: CASSLAVVNYEQYF.

The chain couples TRBV5-1 to TRBJ1-2; TCRdb's D call of TRBD1 is untestable without DNA. Germline values: CDR1 SGHRS, CDR2 YFSETQ. The CDR3 contains 15 residues. This CDR3 reads CASSLEAGGIYGYTF.

The V and J genes are TRBV6-1 and TRBJ1-3; the D call of TRBD1 rests on TCRdb alone, since no DNA is present to check it. CDR1 is MNHNS, CDR2 SASEGT, per germline. The CDR3 length is 14 residues. The CDR3 sequence: CASRRTGSEDTIYF.

The chain uses TRBV7-8 and TRBJ2-7; TCRdb lists TRBD2, though no DNA is available to test this call. This CDR3 is built from 16 residues. Germline V gene data show CDR1 as SGHVS and CDR2 as FQNEAQ. CDR3 sequence: CASSLALASGVYEQYF. The complete variable domain, with remaining parts taken from reference TRBV7-8 and TRBJ2-7, reads GAGVSQSPRYKVAKRGQDVALRCDPISGHVSLFWYQQALGQGPEFLTYFQNEAQLDKSGLPSDRFFAERPEGSVSTLKIQRTQQEDSAVYLCASSLALASGVYEQYFGPGTRLTVT.

This sequence joins TRBV12-3 or TRBV12-4 and TRBJ1-2; the D gene TCRdb calls, TRBD1, cannot be checked with no DNA. The CDR3 contains 16 residues. CDR3 region: CASSSPPGAGGHGYTF.

J is TRBJ2-1 and V is TRBV6-1; as DNA is missing, the TRBD1 call by TCRdb cannot be tested. The CDR3 is 14 residues long. CDR1 is MNHNS, CDR2 SASEGT, per germline. CDR3 in amino acids: CASRTDTSYNEQFF.

The chain joins TRBV5-1 to TRBJ2-5; the TCRdb D gene call, TRBD1, has no DNA to confirm it. The CDR3 is 14 amino acids. Germline CDR1 reads SGHRS; CDR2 reads YFSETQ. The CDR3 region is CASSLGQGQETQYF.

The V and J genes are TRBV7-3 and TRBJ2-3; absent DNA, TCRdb's TRBD1 call cannot be checked. The CDR3 runs 14 residues. The germline CDR1 and CDR2 sequences are SGHTA and FQGTGA. The CDR3 is CASSRGARTDTQYF.

This chain uses TRBV11-1 with TRBJ2-2; TCRdb indicates TRBD2, and absent DNA this call remains unverified. The CDR3 is made up of 19 amino acids. Per the germline V gene, CDR1 is SGHAT and CDR2 is FQDESV (reference sequence). The CDR3: CASSLSVFTSGRITGELFF. The complete variable domain, with remaining parts taken from reference TRBV11-1 and TRBJ2-2, reads EAEVAQSPRYKITEKSQAVAFWCDPISGHATLYWYRQILGQGPELLVQFQDESVVDDSQLPKDRFSAERLKGVDSTLKIQPAELGDSAMYLCASSLSVFTSGRITGELFFGEGSRLTVL.

This chain joins TRBV20-1 and TRBJ2-7; TCRdb selects TRBD1, and the lack of DNA leaves this call unchecked. The CDR3 consists of 15 residues. Germline V CDR1 and CDR2: DFQATT, SNEGSKA (reference sequence). The CDR3 reads CSARAPRTATYEQYF.

V and J are TRBV18 and TRBJ1-4. Looked up from germline, CDR1 is KGHSH and CDR2 is LQKENI. CDR3 size: 15 residues. The CDR3 here is CASSPPDGRNEKLFF.